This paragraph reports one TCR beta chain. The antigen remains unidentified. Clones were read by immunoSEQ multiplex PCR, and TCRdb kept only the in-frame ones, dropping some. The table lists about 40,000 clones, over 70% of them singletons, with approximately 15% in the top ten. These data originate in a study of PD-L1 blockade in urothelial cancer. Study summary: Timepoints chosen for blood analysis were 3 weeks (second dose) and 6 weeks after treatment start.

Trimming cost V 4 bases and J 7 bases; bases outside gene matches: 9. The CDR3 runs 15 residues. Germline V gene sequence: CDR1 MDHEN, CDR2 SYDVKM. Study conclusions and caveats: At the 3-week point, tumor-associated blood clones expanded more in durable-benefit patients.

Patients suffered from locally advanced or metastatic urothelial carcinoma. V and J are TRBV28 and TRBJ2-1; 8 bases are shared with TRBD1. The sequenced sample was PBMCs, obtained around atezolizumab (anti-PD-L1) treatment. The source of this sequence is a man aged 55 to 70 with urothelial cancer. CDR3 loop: CASSSGQGGRNEQFF. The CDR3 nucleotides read TGTGCCAGCAGTTCAGGACAGGGCGGTCGTAATGAGCAGTTCTTC.